What follows are 19 T cell receptor beta chains derived from one specimen sequenced in a study of OX40 agonist ivuxolimab in advanced cancers. The assay was immunoSEQ multiplex PCR, and TCRdb's table has in-frame clones only and misses some. The top ten hold 5.5% to 8% of the sample, which has 65,000 to 95,000 clones, more than 75% seen once. Sequences were derived from CD4+ or CD8+ T cells sorted from blood, sampled in a trial of the OX40 agonist ivuxolimab. These receptors were collected from an adult with an advanced solid tumor such as melanoma, head and neck, liver or kidney cancer.

J is TRBJ2-3 and V is TRBV5-1; D gene unclear. V gave up 5 bases and J gave up 0 bases, with 16 bases separating them. This CDR3 has 16 amino acids. The germline CDR1 and CDR2 sequences are SGHRS and YFSETQ. The DNA for the CDR3 is TGCGCCAGCAGGTTCAACAAGGCGTTGAGCACAGATACGCAGTATTTT. This translates into CASRFNKALSTDTQYF.

The J gene is TRBJ1-2, the V gene TRBV18; tentatively, D is TRBD1 (5 bases). The V gene's germline CDR1 is KGHSH and CDR2 LQKENI. Trimming left V 8 bases short and J 7 bases short, with 20 bases between. The CDR3 contains 14 residues. This chain's CDR3 is CASARDGDGGGYTF. The CDR3 bases are TGTGCCAGCGCTCGGGACGGGGATGGTGGTGGCTACACCTTC.

In nucleotides, the CDR3 is TGCAGCGTTGAAGATGGGACGCAGTATTTT. It is translated as CSVEDGTQYF. This chain links TRBV29-1 with TRBJ2-3; D is uncertain. The V end lost 0 bases, the J end lost 9 bases, and 4 bases lay between the germline ends. The CDR3 consists of 10 residues. Looked up from germline, CDR1 is SQVTM and CDR2 is ANQGSEA.

This clone was seen more than once but under ten times. The chain has TRBV27 and TRBJ2-7, with D maybe TRBD2 (6 bases). The CDR3 length is 14 residues. The germline CDR1 and CDR2 sequences are MNHEY and SMNVEV (reference sequence). V was cut by 9 bases and J by 3 bases, with 18 bases left in between. The CDR3 protein is CARIKPGLIYEQYF. The CDR3 bases are TGTGCCAGGATTAAACCGGGACTTATCTACGAGCAGTACTTC.

The V gene is TRBV6-6, the J gene TRBJ2-7; the match to TRBD1 covers 9 bases. V was clipped by 6 bases and J by 3 bases; unmatched bases: 9. CDR1 is MNHNY, CDR2 SVGAGI, per germline (reference sequence). The CDR3 consists of 15 residues. The CDR3 here is CASSSPGQGIYEQYF. For the CDR3, the DNA is TGTGCCAGCAGCTCACCGGGACAGGGTATCTACGAGCAGTACTTC.

This clone has just a few counts. This chain uses TRBV19 with TRBJ2-7; tentatively, D is TRBD1 or TRBD2 (5 bases each). In germline, CDR1 is LNHDA, CDR2 SQIVND (reference sequence). Trimming cost V 3 bases and J 5 bases, with 17 bases left between them. The CDR3 runs 15 residues. CDR3 region: CASSMWPGRGDEQYF. CDR3 nucleotide sequence: TGTGCCAGTAGTATGTGGCCAGGGCGAGGGGACGAGCAGTACTTC.

This clone was seen a single time. The rearrangement uses TRBV6-1 and TRBJ1-2; D may be TRBD1 (6 bases). V lost 5 bases and J lost 1, with 14 bases in between. Per germline, CDR1 MNHNS and CDR2 SASEGT. The CDR3 loop spans 15 amino acids. The CDR3 protein is CASSSQGGGNYGYTF. DNA for the CDR3: TGTGCCAGCAGTTCACAGGGAGGAGGTAACTATGGCTACACCTTC.

This chain connects TRBV6-6 to TRBJ1-2; TRBD1 aligns across 8 bases. Unmatched junction bases numbered 3, after V lost 5 bases and J lost 7 bases. The germline V gene has CDR1 MNHNY and CDR2 SVGAGI (reference sequence). There are 12 residues in the CDR3. The CDR3 nucleotides read TGTGCCAGCAGTGACAGGGGTCCTGGCTACACCTTC. This sequence encodes CASSDRGPGYTF.

The chain is built from TRBV19 and TRBJ1-4; D gene uncertain. The CDR3 spans 11 residues. Germline V gives CDR1 LNHDA, CDR2 SQIVND (reference sequence). The V end lost 6 bases, the J end lost 9 bases, and 8 bases lay between the germline ends. DNA of the CDR3: TGTGCCAGTAGCTCGGGTAAAAAACTGTTTTTT. It encodes CASSSGKKLFF.

The V gene is TRBV19, the J gene TRBJ1-5, with a weak D call TRBD1 (5 bases). Per the germline V gene, CDR1 is LNHDA and CDR2 is SQIVND (reference sequence). The CDR3 loop spans 14 amino acids. Trimming shortened V by 4 bases and J by 10 bases, and 17 bases separated the two germline ends. CDR3 residues: CASSTPGQVIPQHF. CDR3 DNA: TGTGCCAGTAGTACACCGGGGCAAGTAATACCCCAGCATTTT.

The chain combines TRBV5-4 with TRBJ2-3; no definite D call. This CDR3 comprises 13 residues. Germline loops: CDR1 SGHNT, CDR2 YYREEE (reference sequence). Trimming took 4 bases from V and 6 from J, leaving 12 bases between them. CDR3: CASSPRLGDTQYF. The CDR3 nucleotides are TGTGCCAGCAGCCCCCGACTGGGGGATACGCAGTATTTT.

The chain has TRBV5-1 and TRBJ2-7; a weak D match, TRBD1 (6 bases). Germline V lookup: CDR1 SGHRS, CDR2 YFSETQ. CDR3 length: 15 residues. Trimming cost V 3 bases and J 2 bases, with 15 bases left between them. DNA of the CDR3: TGCGCCAGCAGCTCGTCGACAGGCGCTACCTACGAGCAGTACTTC. Amino acids: CASSSSTGATYEQYF. The variable domain in full, completed from reference TRBV5-1 and TRBJ2-7, reads KAGVTQTPRYLIKTRGQQVTLSCSPISGHRSVSWYQQTPGQGLQFLFEYFSETQRNKGNFPGRFSGRQFSNSRSEMNVSTLELGDSALYLCASSSSTGATYEQYFGPGTRLTVT.

The gene calls are TRBV6-6 and TRBJ2-1; D is unclear. V was shortened by 0 bases and J by 4 bases, with 7 bases between the two germline ends. The CDR3 totals 14 residues. CDR1 is MNHNY and CDR2 is SVGAGI in the germline V gene (reference sequence). The CDR3 nucleotides read TGTGCCAGCAGTTACTCGACCCTATACAATGAGCAGTTCTTC. Translation gives CASSYSTLYNEQFF.

The gene calls are TRBV28 and TRBJ2-1; the D gene is possibly TRBD2 (6 bases). Deletions cut 10 bases from V and 5 bases from J, with 18 bases between. The CDR3 sequence is 14 residues long. Looked up from germline, CDR1 is MDHEN and CDR2 is SYDVKM. The CDR3 sequence is CATTVAGINNEQFF. CDR3 bases: TGTGCCACCACGGTGGCGGGGATTAACAATGAGCAGTTCTTC.

V is TRBV28 and J is TRBJ1-1, with D possibly matching TRBD1 (5 bases). Germline lookup yields CDR1 MDHEN and CDR2 SYDVKM. V lost 6 bases and J 4 bases, leaving 15 bases between the germline ends. The CDR3 extends over 14 amino acids. The CDR3 here is CASSGTGPSTEAFF. The DNA of the CDR3 is TGTGCCAGCAGCGGGACCGGCCCTAGCACTGAAGCTTTCTTT.

The CDR3 nucleotides read TGTGCCAGCAGCTTGGAGATAAATACCTACGAGCAGTACTTC. Residues: CASSLEINTYEQYF. The chain uses TRBV5-4 and TRBJ2-7; no definite D call. CDR1 and CDR2 (germline): SGHNT, YYREEE (reference sequence). Trimming took 0 bases from V and 2 from J, leaving 9 bases between them. The CDR3 spans 14 residues. The variable domain in full, completed from reference TRBV5-4 and TRBJ2-7, reads ETGVTQSPTHLIKTRGQQVTLRCSSQSGHNTVSWYQQALGQGPQFIFQYYREEENGRGNFPPRFSGLQFPNYSSELNVNALELDDSALYLCASSLEINTYEQYFGPGTRLTVT.

The chain carries TRBV7-3 and TRBJ2-7, with D unresolved. V gave up 3 bases and J gave up 7 bases, with 13 bases separating them. This CDR3 region has 13 residues. In germline, CDR1 is SGHTA, CDR2 FQGTGA. CDR3: CASSFSRLSEQYF. Here the CDR3 DNA reads TGTGCCAGCAGCTTTTCCCGATTAAGTGAGCAGTACTTC.

V and J are TRBV19 and TRBJ2-1; D possibly corresponds to TRBD2 (5 bases). Germline CDR1 reads LNHDA; CDR2 reads SQIVND (reference sequence). The length of the CDR3 is 16 residues. V lost 6 bases, J lost 0 bases, and 15 bases lay in between. The CDR3 sequence: CASSTGRRSSYNEQFF. The CDR3 nucleotides are TGTGCCAGTAGCACCGGACGGAGGAGCTCCTACAATGAGCAGTTCTTC.

This clone was seen a few times. V gene TRBV20-1 combines with J gene TRBJ1-1; D is ambiguous. V lost 3 bases, J lost 4 bases, and 6 bases lay in between. This CDR3 is 11 amino acids long. Germline CDR1 and CDR2: DFQATT and SNEGSKA (reference sequence). CDR3 sequence: CSASSGTEAFF. CDR3 bases: TGCAGTGCTAGTTCCGGCACTGAAGCTTTCTTT.